The 8 T cell receptor beta chains below all came from one sample that was sequenced in a study of response to subunit inactivated influenza vaccine. TCRdb re-analysed the RT-PCR reads in MiXCR, keeping a single row per CDR3 protein. The table shows about 180,000 distinct CDR3 sequences, with about a tenth occurring only once. Sequenced material: non-naive T cells sorted from PBMCs, taken on the day of vaccination. All receptors come from a man aged 50 or older who received an inactivated influenza vaccine.

This clonotype was detected only a few times. This chain connects TRBV29-1 to TRBJ2-7; D not resolved. This CDR3 has 13 amino acids. The V gene's germline CDR1 is SQVTM and CDR2 ANQGSEA. The germline V and J ends were trimmed by 7 bases and 2 bases, with 15 bases remaining between them. The CDR3 sequence is CSAMLDRAYEQYF. CDR3 in DNA: TGCAGCGCCATGTTAGACCGCGCCTACGAGCAGTACTTC.

This clonotype came up many times. V is TRBV12-3 or TRBV12-4 and J is TRBJ2-7; 8 bases are shared with TRBD2. With V trimmed by 2 bases and J by 4 bases, 7 bases remained unmatched. CDR3 length: 15 residues. The CDR3 sequence is CASSLSGGRGYEQYF. The DNA for the CDR3 is TGTGCCAGCAGTTTATCGGGGGGGCGCGGGTACGAGCAGTACTTC.

A few counts support this clonotype. This chain uses TRBV7-9 with TRBJ2-3; 7 nucleotides line up with TRBD2. Germline CDR1 and CDR2: SEHNR and FQNEAQ (reference sequence). Trimming took 5 bases from V and 2 from J; bases not matched to a gene: 7. This CDR3 is 15 amino acids long. The CDR3 here is CASSAGLDSTDTQYF. As DNA, the CDR3 is TGTGCCAGCAGCGCAGGACTAGACTCCACAGATACGCAGTATTTT. The full variable domain, with the rest looked up from reference TRBV7-9 and TRBJ2-3, is DTGVSQNPRHKITKRGQNVTFRCDPISEHNRLYWYRQTLGQGPEFLTYFQNEAQLEKSRLLSDRFSAERPKGSFSTLEIQRTEQGDSAMYLCASSAGLDSTDTQYFGPGTRLTVL.

This clonotype appeared many times. V usage is TRBV7-8 and J usage is TRBJ1-5; TRBD1 matches 7 bases. Per the germline V gene, CDR1 is SGHVS and CDR2 is FQNEAQ. The CDR3 is 16 amino acids. With V trimmed by 1 base and J by 4 bases, 7 bases remained unmatched. The CDR3: CASSLEQGGLNQPQHF. The CDR3 nucleotides are TGTGCCAGCAGCTTAGAGCAGGGGGGCTTGAATCAGCCCCAGCATTTT. Looking up the rest from reference TRBV7-8 and TRBJ1-5 gives the full variable domain: GAGVSQSPRYKVAKRGQDVALRCDPISGHVSLFWYQQALGQGPEFLTYFQNEAQLDKSGLPSDRFFAERPEGSVSTLKIQRTQQEDSAVYLCASSLEQGGLNQPQHFGDGTRLSIL.

This clonotype was counted between two and nine times. This chain links TRBV5-1 with TRBJ2-1; maybe TRBD1 (6 bases). Germline V lookup: CDR1 SGHRS, CDR2 YFSETQ. Trimming removed 4 bases from V and 8 bases from J, with 16 bases in between. The CDR3 length is 14 residues. This chain's CDR3 is CASSVGHLVDEQFF. CDR3 bases: TGCGCCAGCAGCGTGGGACACTTGGTAGATGAGCAGTTCTTC.

V is TRBV30 and J is TRBJ1-2, with unresolved D. Germline lookup yields CDR1 GTSNPN and CDR2 SVGIG (reference sequence). This CDR3 contains 12 residues. Trimming shortened V by 4 bases and J by 1 base, and 7 bases separated the two germline ends. Here the CDR3 reads CAWTLLNYGYTF. In DNA form, the CDR3 reads TGTGCCTGGACCCTCCTTAACTATGGCTACACCTTC. The full variable domain, its missing parts supplied by reference TRBV30 and TRBJ1-2, is SQTIHQWPATLVQPVGSPLSLECTVEGTSNPNLYWYRQAAGRGLQLLFYSVGIGQISSEVPQNLSASRPQDRQFILSSKKLLLSDSGFYLCAWTLLNYGYTFGSGTRLTVV.

Many counts were recorded for this clonotype. J is TRBJ2-1 and V is TRBV24-1; the D gene is possibly TRBD2 (6 bases). V gave up 4 bases and J gave up 7 bases, with 28 bases separating them. CDR3 length: 19 residues. Germline V gives CDR1 KGHDR, CDR2 SFDVKD. The CDR3 loop reads CATSEAYGERGTPWNEQFF. CDR3 coding DNA: TGTGCCACCAGTGAGGCTTATGGGGAGCGCGGGACCCCCTGGAATGAGCAGTTCTTC.

The sample holds a few counts of this clonotype. The CDR3 DNA reads TGCAGTGCTAGAGAAGCTAGCGGGAGTTTAAAGCAGTTCTTC. Its translation is CSAREASGSLKQFF. The J gene is TRBJ2-1, the V gene TRBV20-1; 10 bases line up with TRBD2. With 0 bases clipped from V and 11 bases from J, the junction kept 7 bases outside the gene matches. The CDR3 covers 14 residues. CDR1 is DFQATT and CDR2 is SNEGSKA in the germline V gene (reference sequence).